These 17 T cell receptor beta chains were sequenced from one sample in a study of CD4+ T cells in melanoma. Libraries were prepared by immunoSEQ multiplex PCR; TCRdb keeps only in-frame clonotypes and omits some of them. The sample contains roughly 140,000 clones, around nine tenths of which appear only once. The receptors were sampled from a human donor with melanoma.

The chain uses TRBV18 and TRBJ2-3, with D possibly TRBD1 on 5 matching bases. The V and J ends lost 4 bases and 8 bases respectively, with 19 bases between them. CDR3 length: 15 residues. Germline CDR1 KGHSH, CDR2 LQKENI. The CDR3: CASSQKKGPPGTQYF. CDR3 sequence (DNA): TGTGCCAGCTCACAGAAAAAGGGGCCACCAGGTACGCAGTATTTT. Combining the CDR3 with reference TRBV18 and TRBJ2-3 gives the whole variable domain NAGVMQNPRHLVRRRGQEARLRCSPMKGHSHVYWYRQLPEEGLKFMVYLQKENIIDESGMPKERFSAEFPKEGPSILRIQQVVRGDSAAYFCASSQKKGPPGTQYFGPGTRLTVL.

This sequence joins TRBV9 and TRBJ2-1; either TRBD1 or TRBD2 may supply D (5 bases each). The germline V and J ends were trimmed by 7 bases and 8 bases, with 25 bases remaining between them. Per germline, CDR1 SGDLS and CDR2 YYNGEE. The CDR3 is 16 amino acids. The CDR3 spells CASPQGTQLGRDEQFF. CDR3 bases: TGTGCCAGCCCCCAAGGGACCCAATTAGGCAGGGATGAGCAGTTCTTC.

Concerning this clone itself: One end of the junction varies from germline; a read error may be responsible. This sequence joins TRBV7-7 and TRBJ2-5, with D tentatively TRBD1 (8 bases). The CDR3 has 16 amino acids. The germline gives CDR1 SSHAT, CDR2 FNYEAQ (reference sequence). The DNA for the CDR3 is TGTGCCAGCAGCATAGCAGGGGGCGGGGGTTCAGAGACCCAGTACTTC. As protein: CASSIAGGGGSETQYF.

The V and J genes are TRBV4-2 and TRBJ2-3; TRBD2 matches 9 bases. CDR1 and CDR2 from the germline V gene are LGHNA and YNFKEQ. V was pared by 2 bases and J by 2 bases, with 5 bases of the junction left unmatched. This CDR3 region has 16 residues. CDR3: CASSQTSGQLTDTQYF. The CDR3 nucleotides are TGTGCCAGCAGCCAAACTAGCGGGCAGCTCACAGATACGCAGTATTTT.

The chain combines TRBV10-2 with TRBJ2-1; 7 bases agree with TRBD1. This CDR3 comprises 14 residues. Germline loops: CDR1 WSHSY, CDR2 SAAADI. After removal of 7 bases from V and 3 bases from J, the junction contained 6 bases not matched to a gene. This CDR3 reads CASIEGAGYNEQFF. CDR3 DNA sequence: TGCGCCAGCATCGAGGGGGCCGGCTACAATGAGCAGTTCTTC.

This chain joins TRBV2 and TRBJ1-1; 10 bases agree with TRBD1. CDR1 SNHLY and CDR2 FYNNEI come from the germline V gene. V lost 6 bases, J lost 4 bases, and 8 bases stayed unmatched. The CDR3 has 15 residues. The CDR3: CASRDRGGSGTEAFF. The CDR3 coding sequence is TGTGCCAGCAGGGACAGGGGGGGTTCGGGCACTGAAGCTTTCTTT.

The V gene is TRBV30, the J gene TRBJ2-5; 12 nucleotides agree with TRBD1. The CDR3 is made up of 14 amino acids. Germline loops: CDR1 GTSNPN, CDR2 SVGIG (reference sequence). V lost 5 bases and J lost 4; bases outside the gene matches: 5. CDR3 nucleotide sequence: TGTGCCTGGGGGTGGGGACAGGGGGCAGAGACCCAGTACTTC. It codes for CAWGWGQGAETQYF.

The rearrangement links TRBV5-1 to TRBJ2-5; TRBD2 matches at 8 bases. V was clipped by 9 bases and J by 1 base; unmatched bases: 11. The CDR3 length is 15 residues. Germline V lookup: CDR1 SGHRS, CDR2 YFSETQ. This chain's CDR3 is CATARRSGGQETQYF. As DNA, the CDR3 is TGCGCCACGGCCCGGAGGAGCGGGGGCCAAGAGACCCAGTACTTC.

This chain joins TRBV6-6 and TRBJ2-5; D could derive from TRBD1 or TRBD2 (5 bases each). CDR3 length equals 13 residues. The germline CDR1 and CDR2 sequences are MNHNY and SVGAGI (reference sequence). V dropped 0 bases and J dropped 14 bases, with 16 bases sitting between them. The CDR3 spells CASSYSVSRDAYF. The DNA of the CDR3 is TGTGCCAGCAGTTACTCGGTCAGCCGGGACGCCTACTTC.

The chain combines TRBV9 with TRBJ2-5, with D perhaps matching TRBD1 (5 bases). The CDR3 covers 15 residues. Trimming left V 3 bases short and J 3 bases short, with 15 bases between. CDR1 SGDLS and CDR2 YYNGEE come from the germline V gene. CDR3 sequence (DNA): TGTGCCAGCAGCGAGTTAGGGGCAGCTGAAGAGACCCAGTACTTC. Its protein product is CASSELGAAEETQYF.

This chain connects TRBV30 to TRBJ2-3; D remains unclear. The CDR3 sequence is 14 residues long. Germline CDR1 is GTSNPN and CDR2 is SVGIG (reference sequence). Trimming took 5 bases from V and 0 from J, leaving 12 bases between them. This CDR3 is CAWGSGLSTDTQYF. The CDR3 DNA reads TGTGCCTGGGGGTCGGGCCTTAGCACAGATACGCAGTATTTT.

In its sample, this clone was seen a few times. The chain employs TRBV28 and TRBJ2-1; unclear D gene. The CDR3 spans 13 residues. V lost 0 bases and J 6 bases, leaving 6 bases between the germline ends. The germline CDR1 and CDR2 sequences are MDHEN and SYDVKM. CDR3 coding DNA: TGTGCCAGCAGTTTATGGAGAATCAATGAGCAGTTCTTC. Translation gives CASSLWRINEQFF.

This clone was seen only once. The CDR3 bases are TGTGCCAGCAGTGACACAATTGGGACAGGAAACACCATATATTTT. Translated: CASSDTIGTGNTIYF. The rearrangement joins TRBV28 to TRBJ1-3; possibly TRBD1 for D (6 bases). Trimming pared 5 bases from V and 4 bases from J, leaving 15 bases between. Looked up from germline, CDR1 is MDHEN and CDR2 is SYDVKM. The CDR3 totals 15 residues.

V gene TRBV11-2 combines with J gene TRBJ2-7; the D is unclear. V lost 6 bases to trimming and J lost 3 bases, with 3 bases between them. This CDR3 contains 10 residues. Germline CDR1 and CDR2: SGHAT and FQNNGV. The CDR3 DNA follows: TGTGCCAGCAGTTACTACGAGCAGTACTTC. This gives the protein CASSYYEQYF.

The chain uses TRBV2 and TRBJ2-3, with D tentatively TRBD1 (5 bases). Germline assignment: CDR1 SNHLY and CDR2 FYNNEI. The V and J ends lost 7 bases and 5 bases respectively, with 7 bases between them. This CDR3 has 11 amino acids. The CDR3 sequence: CASTRVDTQYF. The CDR3 DNA is TGTGCCAGCACCAGGGTAGATACGCAGTATTTT.

The gene calls are TRBV7-2 and TRBJ1-2; D gene uncertain. V was clipped by 1 base and J by 8 bases, with 23 bases between them. Germline CDR1 reads SGHTA; CDR2 reads FQGNSA. The CDR3 spans 17 residues. The DNA of the CDR3 is TGTGCCAGCAGCTTAGGGTTTGGTAACACACACCGGCCGGGCTACACCTTC. Translating gives CASSLGFGNTHRPGYTF.

This chain connects TRBV5-1 to TRBJ2-7, with TRBD1 matching over 8 bases. CDR3 size: 17 residues. V was pared by 1 base and J by 2 bases, with 11 bases of the junction left unmatched. Germline CDR1 reads SGHRS; CDR2 reads YFSETQ. DNA of the CDR3: TGCGCCAGCAGCTTGATACGGACAGGGCAGTTCGCCTACGAGCAGTACTTC. Encoded protein: CASSLIRTGQFAYEQYF.